The entry below gives a single T cell receptor (beta chain) sequence along with its context. The antigen is unknown. This entry comes from a study of blood T cells in healthy people across ages. Findings and limits, study-wide: Among T cells, TCR beta diversity per million cells dropped roughly linearly as age rose. Reliance upon unsorted PBMCs precluded definitive naive versus antigen-experienced comparison.

Alongside a J-beta primer mix, a sample-barcoded 5' primer served in a second PCR lasting 7 to 11 cycles. The template-switch adaptor, which had 12 random nucleotides, put a tag on each cDNA molecule. One entry per CDR3 protein results from TCRdb running MiXCR on the 5' RACE reads. The sample lists about 1.1 million distinct CDR3 sequences; more than 30% were seen once. This CDR3 contains 16 residues. V dropped 1 base and J dropped 2; count of bases not matched to a gene: 3. Source material: blood. The V gene is TRBV12-3 or TRBV12-4, the J gene TRBJ2-3, with 10 nucleotides matching TRBD2. The receptor's source is a man younger than 35 in good health. CDR3 loop: CASSLDLAGVTDTQYF. The CDR3, as DNA: TGTGCCAGCAGTTTAGATCTAGCGGGGGTCACAGATACGCAGTATTTT.